A single T cell receptor beta chain is shown here with its context. Libraries were prepared by immunoSEQ multiplex PCR; TCRdb keeps only in-frame clonotypes and omits some of them. The sample lists about 80,000 clones, around 97% seen once, with around 0.18% in the top ten. The data originate from a study of technical replicates of blood from several donors. The V end lost 3 bases, the J end lost 4 bases, and 6 bases lay between the germline ends. The CDR3 extends over 12 amino acids. Germline V gene lookup returns CDR1 LNHDA and CDR2 SQIVND (reference sequence). This chain links TRBV19 with TRBJ1-1; D is possibly TRBD1 (5 bases). The sequenced sample was T cells isolated from PBMCs. The clonotype originates from a human donor in good health. Here the CDR3 reads CASSMGGTEAFF. CDR3 nucleotides: TGTGCCAGTAGTATGGGGGGCACTGAAGCTTTCTTT.